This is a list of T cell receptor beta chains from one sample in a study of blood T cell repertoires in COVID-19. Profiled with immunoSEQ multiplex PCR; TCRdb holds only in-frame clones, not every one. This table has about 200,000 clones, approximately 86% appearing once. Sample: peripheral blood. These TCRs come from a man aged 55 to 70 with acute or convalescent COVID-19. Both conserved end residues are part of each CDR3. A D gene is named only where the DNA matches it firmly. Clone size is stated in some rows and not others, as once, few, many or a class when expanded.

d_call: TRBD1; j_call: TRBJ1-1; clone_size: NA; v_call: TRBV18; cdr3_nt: TGTGCCAGCTCAGCCGGGACAGCGGTTAACACTGAAGCTTTCTTT; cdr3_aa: CASSAGTAVNTEAFF
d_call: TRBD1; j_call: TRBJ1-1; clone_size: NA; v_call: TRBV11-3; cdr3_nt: TGTGCCAGCAGCTTATCGACAGGGGGCGCTTCGTCCACTGAAGCTTTCTTT; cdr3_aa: CASSLSTGGASSTEAFF
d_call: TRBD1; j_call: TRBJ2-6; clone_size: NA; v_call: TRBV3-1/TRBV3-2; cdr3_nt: TGTGCCAGCAGCCTATCCGGGACAGCACTTGCCGTTAAGAGGGCCAACGTCCTGACTTTC; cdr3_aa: CASSLSGTALAVKRANVLTF
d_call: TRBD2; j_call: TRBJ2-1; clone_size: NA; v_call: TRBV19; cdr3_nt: TGTCCTTGGGGGGGTAACGGCACGTACAATGAGCAGTTCTTC; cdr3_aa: CPWGGNGTYNEQFF
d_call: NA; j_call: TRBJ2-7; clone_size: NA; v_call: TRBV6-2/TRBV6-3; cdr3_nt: TGTGCCAGCAGTTACCCCGCGGGCCCCTCGGGGTACGAGCAGTACTTC; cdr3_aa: CASSYPAGPSGYEQYF
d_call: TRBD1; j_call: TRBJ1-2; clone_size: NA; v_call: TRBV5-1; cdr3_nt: TGCGCCAGCAGCTTGTATTCGCAGGGGGGAGGCTACACCTTC; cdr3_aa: CASSLYSQGGGYTF
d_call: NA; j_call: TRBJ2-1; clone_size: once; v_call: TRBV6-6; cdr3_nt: TGTGCCAGCAGTTACTCGCCCGCTAGAGGGAATGAGCAGTTCTTC; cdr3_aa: CASSYSPARGNEQFF
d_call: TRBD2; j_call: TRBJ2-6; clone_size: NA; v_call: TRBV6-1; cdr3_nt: TGTGCCAGCAGTGAAGAAGCGGGGGGGAGCTCGTGGGCCAACGTCCTGACTTTC; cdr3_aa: CASSEEAGGSSWANVLTF
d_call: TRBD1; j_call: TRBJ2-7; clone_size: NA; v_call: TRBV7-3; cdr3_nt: TGTGCCAGCAGCCCGTCCCCGGGACAGGGTTCCGAGCAGTACTTC; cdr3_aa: CASSPSPGQGSEQYF
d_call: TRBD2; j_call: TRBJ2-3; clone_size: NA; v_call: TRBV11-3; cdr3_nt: TGTGCCAGCAGCCCCGAGGGACTAGCGGGGTCTGCGCAGTATTTT; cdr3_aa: CASSPEGLAGSAQYF
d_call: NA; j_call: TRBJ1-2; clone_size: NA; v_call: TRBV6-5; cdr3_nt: TGTGCCAGCACAGGACAGCCCTTCTATGGCTACACCTTC; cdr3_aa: CASTGQPFYGYTF
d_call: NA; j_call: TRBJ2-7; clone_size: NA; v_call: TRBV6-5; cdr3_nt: TGTGCCAGCAGTTACACAGGGTTGGGCGAGCAGTACTTC; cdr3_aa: CASSYTGLGEQYF
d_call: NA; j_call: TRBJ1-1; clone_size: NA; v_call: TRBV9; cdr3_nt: TGTGCCAGCAGCGCCTCAACAGGGCGGAACACTGAAGCTTTCTTT; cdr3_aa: CASSASTGRNTEAFF
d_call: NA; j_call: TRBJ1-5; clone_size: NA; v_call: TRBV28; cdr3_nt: TGTGCCGGTAGGACGGGAAATCAGCCCCAGCATTTT; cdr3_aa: CAGRTGNQPQHF
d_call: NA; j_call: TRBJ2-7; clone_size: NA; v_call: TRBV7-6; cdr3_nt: TGTGCCAGCAGCTCCCAACAGGGTTACGAGCAGTACTTC; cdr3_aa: CASSSQQGYEQYF
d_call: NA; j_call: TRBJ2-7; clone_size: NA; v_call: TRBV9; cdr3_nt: TGTGCCAGCAGCGTAGGCATTGGACTCCCTGCGGACGAGCAGTACTTC; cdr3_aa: CASSVGIGLPADEQYF
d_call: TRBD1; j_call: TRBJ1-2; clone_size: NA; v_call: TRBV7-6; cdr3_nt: TGTGCCAGCAGCTTATTTGTGGGACAGGGTGACTATGGCTACACCTTC; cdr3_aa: CASSLFVGQGDYGYTF
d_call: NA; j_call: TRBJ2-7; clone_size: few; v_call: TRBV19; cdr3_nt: TGTGCCAGTAGTATTTCAGGTCCCTACGAGCAGTACTTC; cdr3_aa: CASSISGPYEQYF
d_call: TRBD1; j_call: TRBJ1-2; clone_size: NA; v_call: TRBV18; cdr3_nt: TGTGCCAGCACCCCGGGACAGGGTAACGGCTACACCTTC; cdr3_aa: CASTPGQGNGYTF
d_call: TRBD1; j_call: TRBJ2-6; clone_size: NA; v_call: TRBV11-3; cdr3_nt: TGTGCCAGCAGCTCCCTCGGGCAGGGGGCTGGGGCCAACGTCCTGACTTTC; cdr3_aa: CASSSLGQGAGANVLTF
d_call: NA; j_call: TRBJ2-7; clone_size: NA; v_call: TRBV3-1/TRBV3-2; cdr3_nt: TGTGCCAGCAGCCAAGACGTCAGGCGCTACGAGCAGTACTTC; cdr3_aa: CASSQDVRRYEQYF
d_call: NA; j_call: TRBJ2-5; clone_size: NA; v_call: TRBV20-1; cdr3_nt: TGCAGTGCTAGTCGTCAGGGGGAGACCCAGTACTTC; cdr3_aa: CSASRQGETQYF
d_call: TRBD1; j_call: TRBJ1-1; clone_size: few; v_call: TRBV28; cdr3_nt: TGTGCCAGCAGTCGGCGCAGGGGGTCGGCTGAAGCTTTCTTT; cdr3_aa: CASSRRRGSAEAFF
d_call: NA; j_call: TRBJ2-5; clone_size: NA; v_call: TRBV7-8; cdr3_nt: TGTGCCAGCAGGGAACCGGGTTACCAAGAGACCCAGTACTTC; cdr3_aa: CASREPGYQETQYF
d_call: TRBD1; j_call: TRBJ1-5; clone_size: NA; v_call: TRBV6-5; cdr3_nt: TGTGCCAGCAAGCAGGGGGCTAGCAATCAGCCCCAGCATTTT; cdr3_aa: CASKQGASNQPQHF
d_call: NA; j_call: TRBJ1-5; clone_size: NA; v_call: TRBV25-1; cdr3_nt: TGTGCCAGCAGTGTGGAGGGTATTTGGCATTTT; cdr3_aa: CASSVEGIWHF
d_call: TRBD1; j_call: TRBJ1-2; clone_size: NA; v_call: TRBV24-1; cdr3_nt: TGTGCCACCAGTGATACGACAGGGGGCAATGGCTACACCTTC; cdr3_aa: CATSDTTGGNGYTF
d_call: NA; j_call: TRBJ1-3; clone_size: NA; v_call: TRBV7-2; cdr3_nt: TGTGCCAGCAGCTCCGCGCCTCGGGGAGGAAACACCATATATTTT; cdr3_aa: CASSSAPRGGNTIYF